The T cell receptor (beta chain) under discussion was sequenced for a study of response to subunit inactivated influenza vaccine. Trimming took 5 bases from V and 1 from J; bases not matched to a gene: 4. From germline, CDR1 is SGHTA and CDR2 FQGNSA. CDR3 length: 16 residues. Using its own MiXCR run on the RT-PCR reads, TCRdb lists one record per CDR3 protein. The sample contains 490,000 or so distinct CDR3 sequences, 7.6% of which appear only once. Study observations and caveats: Seasonal influenza vaccination, on each occasion, was suggested by the authors to recruit few new T cells.

This clonotype has just a few counts. No antigen is known for it. The sample consisted of PBMCs from blood, taken around 2 years after vaccination. The receptor was isolated from a man between 50 and 69 years old who received an inactivated influenza vaccine. This chain joins TRBV7-2 and TRBJ2-7, with 14 nucleotides matching TRBD2. CDR3 sequence reads: CASSPGTSGSSYEQYF. In DNA, the CDR3 is TGTGCCAGCAGCCCCGGGACTAGCGGGAGTTCCTACGAGCAGTACTTC.